The clone carrying this TCR beta chain has ten or more counts. This specimen comes from a study of T cells in Graves' hyperthyroidism and ophthalmopathy. Amplified regions were TCR beta CDR3 sequences from RNA transcripts. TCR CDR3 underwent first-round RT-PCR with the HTBI primer set. TCRdb recomputed calls from the multiplex PCR reads with MiXCR, one row per CDR3 protein. This table has more than 350,000 distinct CDR3 sequences, about 15% appearing once. The CDR3 has 13 amino acids. The V end was cut by 6 bases, the J end by 5 bases, with 12 bases between. Absent ophthalmopathy progression within 18 months defined stable Graves' hyperthyroidism.

The specimen sequenced was blood. This receptor was taken from a woman in her thirties with Graves' hyperthyroidism. This rearrangement joins TRBV12-3 or TRBV12-4 to TRBJ2-3; D is unresolved. The CDR3 DNA reads TGTGCCAGCAGCCGTTCGGTTGGAGATACGCAGTATTTT. Residues: CASSRSVGDTQYF.